What follows are 8 T cell receptor beta chains derived from one specimen sequenced in a study of spatial heterogeneity in lung cancer. TCRdb re-called the 5' RACE reads through MiXCR, storing one row per CDR3 protein. The data show 95,000 to 130,000 distinct CDR3 sequences, roughly an eighth seen once. Specified time point: blood at routine non-recurrence follow-up after resection. Tumor, nontumor lung or frozen PBMC supplied whole RNA, sequenced without sorting. Here the sequenced sample was PBMCs, taken at follow-up. The receptors derive from a male donor with early-stage non-small cell lung cancer.

The sample holds many counts of this clonotype. The chain combines TRBV29-1 with TRBJ1-1; D is uncertain. CDR1 and CDR2 from the germline V gene are SQVTM and ANQGSEA. This CDR3 has 11 residues. V was clipped by 6 bases and J by 8 bases, with 13 bases between them. The CDR3 DNA sequence: TGCAGCGTGGCGAGTGAGACCGAAGCTTTCTTT. It codes for CSVASETEAFF.

This clonotype was counted many times. The CDR3, as DNA: TGTGCCAGCAGCCTGACAGGGAAGGGCAATCAGCCCCAGCATTTT. Its translation: CASSLTGKGNQPQHF. This chain links TRBV3-1 with TRBJ1-5; 7 bases match TRBD1. Germline CDR1 is LGHDT and CDR2 is YNNKEL (reference sequence). The trim removed 4 bases at V and 2 bases at J, leaving 5 bases unmatched. The CDR3 contains 15 residues. The full variable domain, completed using reference TRBV3-1 and TRBJ1-5, is DTAVSQTPKYLVTQMGNDKSIKCEQNLGHDTMYWYKQDSKKFLKIMFSYNNKELIINETVPNRFSPKSPDKAHLNLHINSLELGDSAVYFCASSLTGKGNQPQHFGDGTRLSIL.

This sequence joins TRBV6-5 and TRBJ2-2; tentative D call: TRBD1 (7 bases). The CDR3 loop spans 15 amino acids. V dropped 7 bases and J dropped 3 bases, with 15 bases sitting between them. In germline, CDR1 is MNHEY, CDR2 SVGAGI. This chain's CDR3 is CASKLRGADTGELFF. The DNA for the CDR3 is TGTGCCAGCAAACTCAGGGGGGCTGACACCGGGGAGCTGTTTTTT.

V usage is TRBV5-1 and J usage is TRBJ2-5, with TRBD2 matching 8 bases. The CDR3 extends over 16 amino acids. The germline CDR1 and CDR2 sequences are SGHRS and YFSETQ. The trim removed 4 bases at V and 2 bases at J, leaving 10 bases unmatched. The CDR3 coding sequence is TGCGCCAGCAGCCTAGCCCCTACGGGGGGGCAAGAGACCCAGTACTTC. It translates to CASSLAPTGGQETQYF.

The J gene is TRBJ2-7, the V gene TRBV9; TRBD1 agrees at 8 bases. The CDR3 is 14 amino acids. Germline V gene data show CDR1 as SGDLS and CDR2 as YYNGEE. Germline trimming cut 4 bases from V and 2 bases from J; bases unmatched to any gene: 5. CDR3 sequence: CASSSGQAAYEQYF. The DNA for the CDR3 is TGTGCCAGCAGCTCGGGACAGGCCGCCTACGAGCAGTACTTC.

The gene calls are TRBV2 and TRBJ1-1; D ambiguous. The V end was cut by 0 bases, the J end by 3 bases, with 5 bases between. The germline V gene encodes CDR1 SNHLY and CDR2 FYNNEI. The CDR3 loop spans 13 amino acids. CDR3 nucleotides: TGTGCCAGCAGTGAAGCAGAGGACACTGAAGCTTTCTTT. It translates to CASSEAEDTEAFF.

This clonotype was counted between two and nine times. V usage is TRBV5-1 and J usage is TRBJ2-1, with TRBD2 matching 10 bases. The CDR3 totals 17 residues. V shed 0 bases, J shed 3 bases, and the junction held 6 bases outside the gene matches. The germline gives CDR1 SGHRS, CDR2 YFSETQ. Here the CDR3 DNA reads TGCGCCAGCAGCTTGGCCCTCGCTAGCGGGGGCTACAATGAGCAGTTCTTC. Encoded protein: CASSLALASGGYNEQFF. Based on the CDR3 plus reference TRBV5-1 and TRBJ2-1, the full variable domain is KAGVTQTPRYLIKTRGQQVTLSCSPISGHRSVSWYQQTPGQGLQFLFEYFSETQRNKGNFPGRFSGRQFSNSRSEMNVSTLELGDSALYLCASSLALASGGYNEQFFGPGTRLTVL.

The CDR3: CASSPGTGISYEQYF. CDR3 nucleotides: TGTGCCAGCTCACCGGGGACAGGGATTAGCTACGAGCAGTACTTC. The V call is TRBV18, the J call TRBJ2-7, with TRBD1 matching 9 bases. J gave up 3 bases and V 3 bases, and 6 bases lay outside the gene matches. The CDR3 sequence is 15 residues long. The germline gives CDR1 KGHSH, CDR2 LQKENI.